The subject of this entry is one T cell receptor (beta chain). The entry originates in a study of blood T cell repertoires in COVID-19. Study background: Samples of COVID-19 (acute and convalescent) were obtained from the United States, Italy and Spain.

Generated by immunoSEQ multiplex PCR, the TCRdb table keeps only in-frame clones and is missing some. The table lists around 360,000 clones, more than 70% of them singletons. Per germline, CDR1 SGHVS and CDR2 FNYEAQ. There are 19 residues in the CDR3. J gave up 7 bases and V 0 bases, and 14 bases lay outside the gene matches. What was sequenced was PBMCs or T cells enriched from blood (not recorded which). The chain is built from TRBV7-6 and TRBJ2-1; 11 bases line up with TRBD2. This clonotype originated in a man in his forties or fifties in a cohort exposed to, infected with or recovered from COVID-19 (not recorded which). As DNA, the CDR3 is TGTGCCAGCAGCTTAGCGCTTAGGCTAGCGGGAGGACCTTTAAATGAGCAGTTCTTC. Protein: CASSLALRLAGGPLNEQFF.